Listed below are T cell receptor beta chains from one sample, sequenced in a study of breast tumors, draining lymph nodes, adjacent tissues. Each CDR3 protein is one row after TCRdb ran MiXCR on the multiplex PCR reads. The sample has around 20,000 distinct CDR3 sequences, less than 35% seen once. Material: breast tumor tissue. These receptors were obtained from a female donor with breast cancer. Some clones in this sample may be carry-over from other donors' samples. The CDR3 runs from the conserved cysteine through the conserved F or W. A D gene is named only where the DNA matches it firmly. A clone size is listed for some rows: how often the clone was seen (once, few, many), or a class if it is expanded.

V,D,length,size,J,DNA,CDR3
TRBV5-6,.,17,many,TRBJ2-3,TGTGCCAGCAGCTCGATAGGGGTCCTAACAAACACAGATACGCAGTATTTT,CASSSIGVLTNTDTQYF
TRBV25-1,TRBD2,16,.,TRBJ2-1,TGTGCCAGCAGTGATATGGGGGCGGGGGGGCGGAATGAGCAGTTCTTC,CASSDMGAGGRNEQFF
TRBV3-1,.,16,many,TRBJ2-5,TGTGCCAGCAGCCACCGTGGCGTGGACTATGAGGAGACCCAGTACTTC,CASSHRGVDYEETQYF
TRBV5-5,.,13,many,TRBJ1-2,TGTGCCAGCAGCTTGACAGGGCGTTTTCGCTACACCTTC,CASSLTGRFRYTF
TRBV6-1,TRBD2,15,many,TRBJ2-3,TGTGCCAGCAGTACACTAGCGGGGGTCACAGATACGCAGTATTTT,CASSTLAGVTDTQYF
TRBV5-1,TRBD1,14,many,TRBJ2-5,TGCGCCAGCAGCTTGGCGGGACAGGGAGAGCCCCAGTACTTC,CASSLAGQGEPQYF
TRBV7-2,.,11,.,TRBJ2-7,TGTGCCAGCCAAGTAGGCTACGAGCAGTACTTC,CASQVGYEQYF
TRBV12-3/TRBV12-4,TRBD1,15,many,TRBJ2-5,TGTGCCAGCAGCGGACAGGGGCTATACCAAGAGACCCAGTACTTC,CASSGQGLYQETQYF
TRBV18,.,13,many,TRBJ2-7,TGTGCCAGCTCACCGCCGAGCTCCTACGAGCAGTACTTC,CASSPPSSYEQYF
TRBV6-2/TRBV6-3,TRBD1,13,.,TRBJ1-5,TGTGCCAGCAGGCTCGACAGGGATCAGCCCCAGCATTTT,CASRLDRDQPQHF
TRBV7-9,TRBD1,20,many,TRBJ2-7,TGTGCCAGCAGCTCCCGGCAGCCGGGACAGGGGAAGGATGGCTCCTACGAGCAGTACTTC,CASSSRQPGQGKDGSYEQYF
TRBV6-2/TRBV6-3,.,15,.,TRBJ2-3,TGTGCCAGCAGTTACGGGGGGTGGAGCACAGATACGCAGTATTTT,CASSYGGWSTDTQYF
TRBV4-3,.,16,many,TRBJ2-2,TGCGCCAGCAGCCGAAATTGGGGGACGAACACCGGGGAGCTGTTTTTT,CASSRNWGTNTGELFF
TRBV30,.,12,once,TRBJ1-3,TGTGCCTGGACACCCGACCGGAACACCATATATTTT,CAWTPDRNTIYF
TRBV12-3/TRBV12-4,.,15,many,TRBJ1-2,TGTGCCAGCAGTTTATCGCAAGAGGGGAACTATGGCTACACCTTC,CASSLSQEGNYGYTF
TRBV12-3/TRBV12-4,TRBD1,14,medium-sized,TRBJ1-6,TGTGCCAGCAGTGGCGGACAGGCAGGTTCACCCCTCCACTTT,CASSGGQAGSPLHF
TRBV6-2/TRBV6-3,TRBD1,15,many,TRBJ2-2,TGTGCCAGCAGCCGGTTGGGACAGCACACCGGGGAGCTGTTTTTT,CASSRLGQHTGELFF
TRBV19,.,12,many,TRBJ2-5,TGTGCCAGTAGACCAGCGAAAGAGACCCAGTACTTC,CASRPAKETQYF
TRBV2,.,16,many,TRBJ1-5,TGTGCCAGCAGTGGTCGGGGGTCGGTTAGCAATCAGCCCCAGCATTTT,CASSGRGSVSNQPQHF
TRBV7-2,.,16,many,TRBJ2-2,TGTGCCAGCAGCTTAGCGTTTGGGAGCAACACCGGGGAGCTGTTTTTT,CASSLAFGSNTGELFF
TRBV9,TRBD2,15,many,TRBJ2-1,TGTGCCAGCAGCGTCCGGACTAGCGGGAGGGGCGAGCAGTTCTTC,CASSVRTSGRGEQFF
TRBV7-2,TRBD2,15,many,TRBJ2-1,TGTGCCAGCAAATCCACTAGCGGATCCTACAATGAGCAGTTCTTC,CASKSTSGSYNEQFF
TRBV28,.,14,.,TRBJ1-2,TGTGCCAGCAGTTTAGCCAGGGCCCCTTATGGCTACGCCTTT,CASSLARAPYGYAF
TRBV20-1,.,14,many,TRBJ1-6,TGCAGTGCTAGAGATCGGGGTTATAATTCACCCCTCCACTTT,CSARDRGYNSPLHF
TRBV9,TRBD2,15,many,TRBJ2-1,TGTGCCAGCAGCGGACCGGGACTAGGGGCCAATGAGCAGTTCTTC,CASSGPGLGANEQFF
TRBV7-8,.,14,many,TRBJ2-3,TGTGCCAGCAGCTTCAGCGGGAGCACAGATACGCAGTATTTT,CASSFSGSTDTQYF
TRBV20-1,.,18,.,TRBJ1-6,TGCAGTGCTAGAGATGCAGGCTACGGGTGGTCCTATAATTCACCCCTCCACTTT,CSARDAGYGWSYNSPLHF
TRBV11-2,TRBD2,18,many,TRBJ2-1,TGTGCCAGCAGCTTAGGGAAGCGGCGGGAGGACACCTACAATGAGCAGTTCTTC,CASSLGKRREDTYNEQFF
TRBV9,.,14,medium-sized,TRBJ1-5,TGTGCCAGCAGCGTATCCGGGGGCAATCAGCCCCAGCATTTT,CASSVSGGNQPQHF
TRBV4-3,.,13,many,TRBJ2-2,TGCGCCAGCAGCCACGGACTGGCCGGGGAGCTGTTTTTT,CASSHGLAGELFF
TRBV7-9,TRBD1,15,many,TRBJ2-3,TGTGCCAGCAGCTTATCACAGGGGGCGGCAGATACGCAGTATTTT,CASSLSQGAADTQYF
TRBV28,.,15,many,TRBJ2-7,TGTGCCAGCAGTGAGACCGGGATTCCATCCTACGAGCAGTACTTC,CASSETGIPSYEQYF
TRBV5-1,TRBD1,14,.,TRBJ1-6,TGCGCCAGCAGGACAGGGTTGGATAATTCACCCCTCCACTTT,CASRTGLDNSPLHF
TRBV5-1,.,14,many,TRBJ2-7,TGCGCCAGCAGCTTGGACGGGAGAGGCTACGAGCAGTACTTC,CASSLDGRGYEQYF
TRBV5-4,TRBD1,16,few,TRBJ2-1,TGTGCCAGCAACACCGGGGCAGGGGGTTGGGACAATGAGCAGTTCTTC,CASNTGAGGWDNEQFF
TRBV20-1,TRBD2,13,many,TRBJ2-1,TGCAGTGCTATAAGCGGGAGTATAAATGAGCAGTTCTTC,CSAISGSINEQFF
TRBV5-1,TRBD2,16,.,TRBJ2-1,TGCGCCAGCAGCTACCTCAGGCTAGCGGGAGAGAATGAGCAGTTCTTC,CASSYLRLAGENEQFF
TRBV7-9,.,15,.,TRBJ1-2,TGTGCCAGCAGCTTACCCGGGGAGGAAAACTATGGCTACACCTTC,CASSLPGEENYGYTF
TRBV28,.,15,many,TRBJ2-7,TGTGCCAGCAGTTTATCCGGGACTGGGACCTACGAGCAGTACTTC,CASSLSGTGTYEQYF
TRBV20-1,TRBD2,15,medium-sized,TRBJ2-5,TGCAGTGCCACCCATAGCGGGAGGGCCCAAGAGACCCAGTACTTC,CSATHSGRAQETQYF
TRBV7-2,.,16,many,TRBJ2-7,TGTGCCAGCAGCTTAGGGAGCGGGTACTTACCCTACGAGCAGTACTTC,CASSLGSGYLPYEQYF
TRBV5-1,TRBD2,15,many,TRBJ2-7,TGCGCCAGCAGCACACTAGCGGGAGGCCCCTACGAGCAGTACTTC,CASSTLAGGPYEQYF
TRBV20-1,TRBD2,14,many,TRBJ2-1,TGCAGTGCTTTTAGCGGGAGTTCCTACAATGAGCAGTTCTTC,CSAFSGSSYNEQFF
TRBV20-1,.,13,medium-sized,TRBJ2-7,TGCAGTGCTAGAGATAGGGCCCTCGGGGAGCAGTACTTC,CSARDRALGEQYF
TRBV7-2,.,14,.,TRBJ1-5,TGTGCCAGCAGCTTAGGGACGGTAAATCAGCCCCAGCATTTT,CASSLGTVNQPQHF
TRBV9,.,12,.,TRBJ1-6,TGTGCCAGCAGCGGCAGTAATTCACCCCTCCACTTT,CASSGSNSPLHF
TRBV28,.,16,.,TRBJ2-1,TGTGCCAGCAGTTTTGCCGGACAGAACTTCTACAATGAGCAGTTCTTC,CASSFAGQNFYNEQFF
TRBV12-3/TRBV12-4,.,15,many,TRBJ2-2,TGTGCCAGCAGTTTGAATTGGGCGAACACCGGGGAGCTGTTTTTT,CASSLNWANTGELFF
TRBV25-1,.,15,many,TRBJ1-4,TGTGCCAGCAGCGCCCCCGGAGGCACTAATGAAAAACTGTTTTTT,CASSAPGGTNEKLFF
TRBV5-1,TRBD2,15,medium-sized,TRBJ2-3,TGCGCCAGCAGCTTACTAGCGGGAGGGACAGATACGCAGTATTTT,CASSLLAGGTDTQYF
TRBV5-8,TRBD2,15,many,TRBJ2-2,TGTGCCAGCCTCATAGCGGGAGTTCGCGTCGGGGAGCTGTTTTTT,CASLIAGVRVGELFF
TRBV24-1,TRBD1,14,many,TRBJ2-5,TGTGCCACAGCCGGGACAGGGGGATTGGAGACCCAGTACTTC,CATAGTGGLETQYF
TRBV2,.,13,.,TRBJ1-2,TGTGTCAGCAGTAGACAGGTTAGCTATGGCTACACCTTC,CVSSRQVSYGYTF
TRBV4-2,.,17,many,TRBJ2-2,TGTGCCAGCAGCCAAGATACGGGAGCGGCGAGCACCGGGGAGCTGTTTTTT,CASSQDTGAASTGELFF
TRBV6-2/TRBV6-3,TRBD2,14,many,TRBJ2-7,TGTGCCAGCAGTGCCCCGGGGGGATTCAACGAGCAGTACTTC,CASSAPGGFNEQYF
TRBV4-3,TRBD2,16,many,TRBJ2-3,TGCGCCAGCAGCCAAGATAGGGCGGGAGCAAAAGATACGCAGTATTTT,CASSQDRAGAKDTQYF
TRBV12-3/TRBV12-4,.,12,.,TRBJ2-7,TGTGCCAGCAGTTTGCTAGAATACGAGCAGTACTTC,CASSLLEYEQYF
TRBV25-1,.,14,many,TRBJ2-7,TGTGCCAGCAGTCTTTTGGGGGAAACCTACGAGCAGTACTTC,CASSLLGETYEQYF
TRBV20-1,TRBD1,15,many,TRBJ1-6,TGCAGTGCCCCCAGGGGGCCAGGGAGGGACTCACCCCTCCACTTT,CSAPRGPGRDSPLHF